Given below is one TCR beta chain in context. The V gene end was trimmed by 5 bases and the J gene end by 4 bases; junction bases not matched to a gene: 10. CDR3 length: 15 amino acids. CDR1 is MGHRA and CDR2 is YSYEKL in the germline V gene. This specimen belongs to a study of cytomegalovirus exposure and HLA in healthy donors. In the PCR, 60 Vbeta and 13 Jbeta primers were used. Assay used: immunoSEQ multiplex PCR; TCRdb lists only in-frame clones, some missing. Of around 160,000 clones listed, roughly three quarters are singletons. The genes are TRBV4-1 and TRBJ2-5; the match to TRBD1 covers 7 bases. Sequences were obtained from PBMCs. The source is a woman aged 35 to 49 in good health and CMV-seropositive. CDR3 in DNA: TGCGCCAGCAGCGAAACAGGGGTTGTTGCAGAGACCCAGTACTTC. Translated: CASSETGVVAETQYF.